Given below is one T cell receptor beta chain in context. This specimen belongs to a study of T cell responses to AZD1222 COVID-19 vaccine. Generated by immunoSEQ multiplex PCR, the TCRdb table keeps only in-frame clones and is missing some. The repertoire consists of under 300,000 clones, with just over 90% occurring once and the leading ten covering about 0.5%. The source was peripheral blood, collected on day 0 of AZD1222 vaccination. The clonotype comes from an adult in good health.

In DNA, the CDR3 is TGTGCCAGCAGCCCCTGGGGGAACACTGAAGCTTTCTTT. It is translated as CASSPWGNTEAFF. The V and J genes are TRBV6-2 or TRBV6-3 and TRBJ1-1; no definite D call. In germline, CDR1 is MNHEY, CDR2 SVGEGT. Trimming pared 6 bases from V and 1 base from J, leaving 9 bases between. This CDR3 spans 13 amino acids.